The 25 T cell receptor beta chains listed next were all sequenced from one sample in a study of response to subunit inactivated influenza vaccine. TCRdb called the RT-PCR reads again in MiXCR, with one record for every CDR3 protein. The top ten hold about 9.9% of the sample, which has fewer than 800,000 distinct CDR3 sequences, approximately 14% seen once. Sequenced here: PBMCs from blood, sampled roughly 13 days after vaccination. These receptors were collected from a man in his fifties who received an inactivated influenza vaccine.

This clonotype was observed a few times. The chain couples TRBV29-1 to TRBJ1-1, with 7 bases lining up with TRBD1. After removal of 7 bases from V and 0 bases from J, the junction contained 5 bases not matched to a gene. Germline V gives CDR1 SQVTM, CDR2 ANQGSEA. The CDR3 extends over 13 amino acids. CDR3 loop: CSAGQRMNTEAFF. In DNA form, the CDR3 reads TGCAGCGCGGGACAGAGGATGAACACTGAAGCTTTCTTT.

The chain has TRBV28 and TRBJ2-7, with D maybe TRBD2 (6 bases). V lost 3 bases and J lost 3, with 24 bases in between. Germline V gives CDR1 MDHEN, CDR2 SYDVKM. The CDR3 is 18 residues long. The CDR3 nucleotides are TGTGCCAGCAGTTTCCTACGGCTCAGGAGGGCCGGAAGCTACGAGCAGTACTTC. Translation gives CASSFLRLRRAGSYEQYF. Full variable domain (remainder filled in from reference TRBV28 and TRBJ2-7): DVKVTQSSRYLVKRTGEKVFLECVQDMDHENMFWYRQDPGLGLRLIYFSYDVKMKEKGDIPEGYSVSREKKERFSLILESASTNQTSMYLCASSFLRLRRAGSYEQYFGPGTRLTVT.

The rearrangement links TRBV29-1 to TRBJ1-6; TRBD1 matches 10 bases. V trimming: 7 bases; J trimming: 8 bases; junction bases outside the gene matches: 5. CDR3 size: 13 residues. Germline lookup yields CDR1 SQVTM and CDR2 ANQGSEA. The chain's CDR3 is CSARTGGDSPLHF. In DNA, the CDR3 is TGCAGCGCCCGGACAGGGGGGGATTCACCCCTCCACTTT.

J is TRBJ1-6 and V is TRBV11-2, with a weak D call TRBD1 (5 bases). The ends were cut back, 5 bases at V and 18 bases at J, with 23 bases in the middle. The CDR3 extends over 14 amino acids. Germline values: CDR1 SGHAT, CDR2 FQNNGV. The CDR3 region is CASSPSDTRPSAHF. The CDR3 DNA reads as TGTGCCAGCAGCCCCTCGGACACTCGCCCTTCGGCCCACTTT.

The chain links TRBV6-5 to TRBJ1-6; D unclear. V lost 2 bases and J 4 bases, leaving 6 bases between the germline ends. The CDR3 sequence is 14 residues long. Germline CDR1 MNHEY, CDR2 SVGAGI. Written as DNA, the CDR3 is TGTGCCAGCAGTTACGAGTCGTATAATTCACCCCTCCACTTT. It specifies CASSYESYNSPLHF.

V and J are TRBV5-1 and TRBJ2-3; D uncertain. Trimming cost V 4 bases and J 2 bases, with 11 bases left between them. In germline, CDR1 is SGHRS, CDR2 YFSETQ. CDR3 length: 14 amino acids. CDR3 coding DNA: TGCGCCAGCAGCCCGTCTAGAGCCACAGATACGCAGTATTTT. Translation gives CASSPSRATDTQYF.

Ten or more counts support this clonotype. This chain joins TRBV28 and TRBJ2-7, with 8 bases aligning to TRBD2. The V gene end was trimmed by 3 bases and the J gene end by 3 bases; junction bases not matched to a gene: 10. CDR3 size: 16 residues. Germline values: CDR1 MDHEN, CDR2 SYDVKM. The CDR3 bases are TGTGCCAGCAGTTTTTCTGCTAGCGGGTTACTCTACGAGCAGTACTTC. This gives the protein CASSFSASGLLYEQYF.

This clonotype was seen more than once but under ten times. The J gene is TRBJ2-5, the V gene TRBV12-3 or TRBV12-4; 9 bases are shared with TRBD2. V was clipped by 2 bases and J by 5 bases; unmatched bases: 3. The CDR3 is made up of 14 amino acids. The CDR3 DNA is TGTGCCAGCAGTTTATTTACTAGCGGGGAGACCCAGTACTTC. This sequence encodes CASSLFTSGETQYF.

By sample share, this clonotype is medium-sized (0.01 to 0.1%). V gene TRBV12-3 or TRBV12-4 combines with J gene TRBJ2-1, with 13 bases that match TRBD2. The CDR3 contains 15 residues. J gave up 10 bases and V 6 bases, and 9 bases lay outside the gene matches. CDR3 amino acids: CASSPGTSGVGEQFF. In DNA form, the CDR3 reads TGTGCCAGCAGCCCCGGGACTAGCGGGGTGGGGGAGCAGTTCTTC.

The chain has TRBV11-2 and TRBJ2-7, with D possibly matching TRBD1 (6 bases). The germline V gene has CDR1 SGHAT and CDR2 FQNNGV. The CDR3 length is 15 residues. The V and J ends lost 4 bases and 0 bases respectively, with 13 bases between them. CDR3 sequence: CASSSLQDSSYEQYF. The DNA of the CDR3 is TGTGCCAGCAGCTCCCTCCAGGACAGCTCCTACGAGCAGTACTTC.

This clonotype was seen a few times. The chain joins TRBV12-3 or TRBV12-4 to TRBJ2-6, with 9 bases aligning to TRBD1. J lost 0 bases, V lost 7 bases, and 7 bases had no gene match. The CDR3 spans 17 residues. The CDR3 DNA follows: TGTGCCAGCAAACCGGGACAGGGTCCCTCTGGGGCCAACGTCCTGACTTTC. Amino acids: CASKPGQGPSGANVLTF.

The chain employs TRBV3-1 and TRBJ2-5; D is tentatively TRBD1 or TRBD2 (5 bases each). V shed 4 bases and J shed 4 bases, with 16 bases lying between them. Per germline, CDR1 LGHDT and CDR2 YNNKEL (reference sequence). The CDR3 contains 15 residues. Here the CDR3 DNA reads TGTGCCAGCAGCCCCTCCCTCCAGGGACGAGAGACCCAGTACTTC. It yields the protein CASSPSLQGRETQYF.

In the case of this clonotype: Its ends do not fully match the called genes, so a read error is possible. The V call is TRBV11-2, the J call TRBJ1-1, with unresolved D. Germline CDR1 is SGHAT and CDR2 is FQNNGV. The CDR3 consists of 16 residues. CDR3 loop: CAGSLGSGGFGTEAFF. CDR3 DNA: TGTGCCGGCAGCTTAGGTAGTGGAGGGTTCGGCACTGAAGCTTTCTTT.

The chain recombines TRBV4-3 with TRBJ2-5; the D gene is possibly TRBD2 (7 bases). The germline CDR1 and CDR2 sequences are LGHNA and YSLEER. Deletions cut 0 bases from V and 0 bases from J, with 11 bases between. The CDR3 extends over 16 amino acids. The chain's CDR3 is CASSQDLGGHQETQYF. The CDR3 bases are TGCGCCAGCAGCCAAGATCTGGGGGGGCACCAAGAGACCCAGTACTTC.

This chain links TRBV24-1 with TRBJ2-6; D call uncertain. With 3 bases removed from V and 4 bases from J, the gap between germline ends came to 9 bases. Germline CDR1 reads KGHDR; CDR2 reads SFDVKD. The CDR3 is 15 residues long. The CDR3 DNA is TGTGCCACCAGTGATCCCGTTTCGGGGGCCAACGTCCTGACTTTC. Its translation: CATSDPVSGANVLTF.

The chain links TRBV7-2 to TRBJ2-7; D may be TRBD1 or TRBD2 (5 bases each). The germline V gene encodes CDR1 SGHTA and CDR2 FQGNSA. V lost 5 bases to trimming and J lost 2 bases, with 16 bases between them. CDR3 length: 15 residues. The CDR3 loop is CASSPDRDGAYEQYF. CDR3 sequence (DNA): TGTGCCAGCAGCCCCGACCGGGACGGAGCCTACGAGCAGTACTTC.

The sample holds a few counts of this clonotype. A junction end diverges from the germline sequence, so it may reflect a read error. The chain has TRBV5-1 and TRBJ2-7; D remains ambiguous. The germline V gene encodes CDR1 SGHRS and CDR2 YFSETQ. The CDR3 totals 16 residues. This CDR3 reads CASSLDGGPTNYEQYF. CDR3 DNA sequence: TGCGCCAGCAGTTTGGACGGCGGCCCTACTAACTACGAGCAGTACTTC.

The J gene is TRBJ1-5, the V gene TRBV20-1; D is ambiguous. Per germline, CDR1 DFQATT and CDR2 SNEGSKA (reference sequence). This CDR3 contains 14 residues. The V end lost 3 bases, the J end lost 0 bases, and 9 bases lay between the germline ends. The DNA of the CDR3 is TGCAGTGCTAGGTATGTGAATAGCAATCAGCCCCAGCATTTT. It codes for CSARYVNSNQPQHF.

This clonotype was detected a few times. This chain joins TRBV6-5 and TRBJ2-5; D uncertain. The V gene's germline CDR1 is MNHEY and CDR2 SVGAGI. This CDR3 region has 14 residues. Trimming shortened V by 0 bases and J by 3 bases, and 8 bases separated the two germline ends. CDR3 sequence (DNA): TGTGCCAGCAGTTACTCTCCACGCAAAGAGACCCAGTACTTC. The encoded protein is CASSYSPRKETQYF.

The chain couples TRBV29-1 to TRBJ2-1; D is perhaps TRBD1 (6 bases). The CDR3 has 13 residues. Germline V gene sequence: CDR1 SQVTM, CDR2 ANQGSEA. Trimming removed 6 bases from V and 6 bases from J, with 15 bases in between. The CDR3 region is CSVTQGHFNEQFF. The CDR3 DNA follows: TGCAGCGTGACCCAGGGACATTTCAATGAGCAGTTCTTC.

This rearrangement joins TRBV4-1 to TRBJ1-5; 9 bases match TRBD1. CDR3 size: 16 residues. Germline V CDR1 and CDR2: MGHRA, YSYEKL. With V trimmed by 1 base and J by 4 bases, 5 bases remained unmatched. The CDR3 DNA reads as TGCGCCAGCAGCCAAGGGACAGGGGTCTCAAATCAGCCCCAGCATTTT. The encoded protein is CASSQGTGVSNQPQHF.

The chain has TRBV2 and TRBJ2-5; possibly TRBD1 or TRBD2 for D (5 bases each). V lost 8 bases and J lost 1, with 11 bases in between. The germline gives CDR1 SNHLY, CDR2 FYNNEI. This CDR3 is built from 13 residues. The chain's CDR3 is CASWGSIQETQYF. CDR3 DNA: TGTGCCAGCTGGGGGTCCATCCAAGAGACCCAGTACTTC.

This clonotype showed up many times. V usage is TRBV4-3 and J usage is TRBJ2-2; D gene uncertain. Trimming stripped 5 bases from V and 6 bases from J, with 7 bases between. The CDR3 is made up of 12 amino acids. Germline lookup yields CDR1 LGHNA and CDR2 YSLEER. The CDR3 spells CASSYGPGELFF. The CDR3 DNA follows: TGCGCCAGCAGCTACGGCCCCGGGGAGCTGTTTTTT.

The table lists this clonotype with a few counts. The chain employs TRBV18 and TRBJ1-3; D may be TRBD1 (5 bases). Trimming removed 3 bases at V and 1 base at J, with 10 bases between. The CDR3 contains 15 residues. The germline CDR1 and CDR2 sequences are KGHSH and LQKENI. CDR3 residues: CASSPRVISGNTIYF. The CDR3 nucleotides read TGTGCCAGCTCACCCAGGGTCATTTCTGGAAACACCATATATTTT.

This clonotype came up a few times. The gene calls are TRBV27 and TRBJ2-1, with TRBD2 matching over 11 bases. The germline CDR1 and CDR2 sequences are MNHEY and SMNVEV (reference sequence). CDR3 size: 18 residues. Trimming removed 2 bases from V and 7 bases from J; junction bases left unmatched: 13. CDR3 protein: CASSLRILAGVSGNEQFF. CDR3 in DNA: TGTGCCAGCAGTTTAAGAATACTAGCGGGAGTCTCGGGAAATGAGCAGTTCTTC.